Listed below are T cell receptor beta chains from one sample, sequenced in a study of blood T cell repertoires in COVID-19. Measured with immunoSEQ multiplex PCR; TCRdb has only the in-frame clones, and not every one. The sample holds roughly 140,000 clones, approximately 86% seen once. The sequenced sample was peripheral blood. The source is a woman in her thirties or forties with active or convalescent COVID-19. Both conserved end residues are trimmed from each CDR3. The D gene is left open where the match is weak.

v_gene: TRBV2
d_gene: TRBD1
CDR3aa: ASRKGTGGNTIY

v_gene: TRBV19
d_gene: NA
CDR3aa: ASTTTEYGYT

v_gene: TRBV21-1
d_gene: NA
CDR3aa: ASSSLALAGTPYNEQF

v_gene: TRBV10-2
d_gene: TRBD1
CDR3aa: ASSPHSRDRGNQPQH

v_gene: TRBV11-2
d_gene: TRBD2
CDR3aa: ASGTLAGSTDTQY

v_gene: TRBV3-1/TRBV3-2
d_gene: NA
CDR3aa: ASSQAHTATYEQY

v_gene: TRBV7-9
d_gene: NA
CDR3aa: ASSLFGGYT

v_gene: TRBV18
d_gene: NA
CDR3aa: ASSPNQGTLAPQH

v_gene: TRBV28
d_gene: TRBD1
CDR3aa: ASSSSGTGDPYGYT

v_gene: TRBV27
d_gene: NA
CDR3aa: ASRDQGTYNEQF

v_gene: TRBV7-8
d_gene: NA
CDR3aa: ASSATGRETEAF

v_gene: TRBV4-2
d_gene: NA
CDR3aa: ASSQVAGANYGYT

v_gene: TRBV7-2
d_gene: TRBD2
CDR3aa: ASSVRGLRSDSYNEQF

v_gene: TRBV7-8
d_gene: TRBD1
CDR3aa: ASSLQGKVFNQPQH

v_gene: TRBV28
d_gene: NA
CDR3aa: ASSFAGRGYT

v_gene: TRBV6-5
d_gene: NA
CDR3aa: ASRYNTEAF

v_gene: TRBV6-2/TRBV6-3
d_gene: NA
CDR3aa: ASSYNPLLRAQETQY

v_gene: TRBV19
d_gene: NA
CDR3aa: ASSAITGSNQPQH

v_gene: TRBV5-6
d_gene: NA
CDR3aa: ASSLGGPGYGYT

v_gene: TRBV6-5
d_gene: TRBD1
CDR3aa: ASIDRAYEQY

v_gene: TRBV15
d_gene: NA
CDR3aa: ATSRDYPGNQPQH

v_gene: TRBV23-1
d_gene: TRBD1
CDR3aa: ASSLQGGRYNEQF

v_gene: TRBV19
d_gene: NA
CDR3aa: ASRVGEGYT

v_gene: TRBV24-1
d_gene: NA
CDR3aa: ATSGGGDTEAF

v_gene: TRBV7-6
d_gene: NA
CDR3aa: ASSLGRSDNSPLH

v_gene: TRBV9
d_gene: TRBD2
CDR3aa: ASSVGDQRGTYNEQF

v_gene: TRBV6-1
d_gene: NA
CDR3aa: ASSEWGGTKASGSPLH

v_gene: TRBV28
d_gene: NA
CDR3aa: ASTTVGGARTEAF

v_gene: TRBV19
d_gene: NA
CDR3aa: ASTPSAGELF

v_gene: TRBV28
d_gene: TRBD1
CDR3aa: ASSLWDRVEKLF

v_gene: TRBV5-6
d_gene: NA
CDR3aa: ASSLGGQLNTEAF

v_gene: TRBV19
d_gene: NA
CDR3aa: ASTWGLANYGYT

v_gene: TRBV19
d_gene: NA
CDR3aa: ASSDTQVSYEQY

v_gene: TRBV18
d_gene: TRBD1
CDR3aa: ASSRPVTGTLGTIY

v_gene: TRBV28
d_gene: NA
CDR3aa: ASGRVLGGQY

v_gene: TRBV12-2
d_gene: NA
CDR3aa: ASPLVPTGGSTYEQY

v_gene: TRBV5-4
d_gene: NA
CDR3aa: ASSLGAGTIGNTIY

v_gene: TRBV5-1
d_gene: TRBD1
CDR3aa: ASSLSPGTGGDYGYT

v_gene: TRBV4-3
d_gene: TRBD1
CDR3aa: ASSQDARGRGTDTQY

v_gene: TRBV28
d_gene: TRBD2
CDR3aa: ASSLGTSGGYNEQF

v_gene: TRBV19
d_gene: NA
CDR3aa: ATMDPGSGNTIY

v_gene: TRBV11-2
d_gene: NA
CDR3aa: ASGTGSSGTQY

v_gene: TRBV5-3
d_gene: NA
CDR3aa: ARSLTTLAPFDYGYT